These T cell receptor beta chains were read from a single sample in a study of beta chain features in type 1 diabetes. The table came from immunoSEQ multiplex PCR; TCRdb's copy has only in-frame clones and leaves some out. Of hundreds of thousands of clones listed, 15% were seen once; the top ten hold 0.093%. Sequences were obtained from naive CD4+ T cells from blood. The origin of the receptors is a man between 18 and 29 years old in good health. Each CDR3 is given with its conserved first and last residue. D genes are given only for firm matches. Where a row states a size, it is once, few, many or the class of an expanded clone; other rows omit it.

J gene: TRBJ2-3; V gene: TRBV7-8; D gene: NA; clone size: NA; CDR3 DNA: TGTGCCAGCAGCTTACGGTGGAGGGCCCCAGATACGCAGTATTTT; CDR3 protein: CASSLRWRAPDTQYF
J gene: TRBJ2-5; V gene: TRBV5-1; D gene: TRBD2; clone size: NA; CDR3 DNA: TGCGCCAGCAGCTTTTTGCCTAGCGGGGGCCAAGAGACCCAGTACTTC; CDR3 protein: CASSFLPSGGQETQYF
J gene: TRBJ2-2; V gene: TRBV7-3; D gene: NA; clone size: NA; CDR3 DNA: TGTGCCAGCAGCTTAAACCCCATCACCGGGGAGCTGTTTTTT; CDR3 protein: CASSLNPITGELFF
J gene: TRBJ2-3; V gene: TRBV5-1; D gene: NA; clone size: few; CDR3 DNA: TGCGCCAGCAGCTCCGACCAGGGACGCACAGATACGCAGTATTTT; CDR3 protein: CASSSDQGRTDTQYF
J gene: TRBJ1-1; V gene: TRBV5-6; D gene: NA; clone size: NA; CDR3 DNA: TGTGCCAGCAGCTTGAGAGCGCGGAAAGTAGGGAACACTGAAGCTTTCTTT; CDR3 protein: CASSLRARKVGNTEAFF
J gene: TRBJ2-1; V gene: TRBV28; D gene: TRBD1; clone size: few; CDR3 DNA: TGTGCCAGCAGTTCCGGGACAGGGAGAATCTACAATGAGCAGTTCTTC; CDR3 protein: CASSSGTGRIYNEQFF
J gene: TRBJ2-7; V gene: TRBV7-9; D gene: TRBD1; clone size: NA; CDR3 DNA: TGTGCCAGCAGCCCGCCGTGGACAGGGAGCTCCTACGAGCAGTACTTC; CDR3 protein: CASSPPWTGSSYEQYF
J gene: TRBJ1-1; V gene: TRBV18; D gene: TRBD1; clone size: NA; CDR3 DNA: TGTGCCAGCTCAGCATCGACAGGGTCGACTGAAGCTTTCTTT; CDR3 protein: CASSASTGSTEAFF
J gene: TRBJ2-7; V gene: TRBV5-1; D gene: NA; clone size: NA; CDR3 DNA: TGCGCCAGCAGCTTACCCGGACAGCCCTACGAGCAGTACTTC; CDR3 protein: CASSLPGQPYEQYF
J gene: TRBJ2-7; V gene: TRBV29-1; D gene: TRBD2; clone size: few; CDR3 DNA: TGCAGCGTGGCAGTAGCGGGAGAATCCTACGAGCAGTACTTC; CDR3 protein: CSVAVAGESYEQYF
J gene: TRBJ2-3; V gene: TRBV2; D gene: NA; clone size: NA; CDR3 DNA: TGTGCCAGCAGCCAAGACAGGGCGCGGGGAGATACGCAGTATTTT; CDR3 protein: CASSQDRARGDTQYF
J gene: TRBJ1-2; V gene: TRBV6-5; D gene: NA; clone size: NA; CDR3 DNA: TGTGCCACTGTTCGTAATAATAACTATGGCTACACCTTC; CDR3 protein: CATVRNNNYGYTF
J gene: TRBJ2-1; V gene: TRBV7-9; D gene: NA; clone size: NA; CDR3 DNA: TGTGCCAGCAGCTTAGCGCGGTATGAGCAGTTCTTC; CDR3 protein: CASSLARYEQFF
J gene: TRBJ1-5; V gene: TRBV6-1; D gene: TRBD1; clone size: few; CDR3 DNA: TGTGCCAGCAGTGAAGGGACAGGGGCTCAGCCCCAGCATTTT; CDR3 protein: CASSEGTGAQPQHF
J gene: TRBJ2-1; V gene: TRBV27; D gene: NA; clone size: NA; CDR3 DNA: TGTGCCAGCAGGACCTTACAGGGAGTCGATGAGCAGTTCTTC; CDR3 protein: CASRTLQGVDEQFF
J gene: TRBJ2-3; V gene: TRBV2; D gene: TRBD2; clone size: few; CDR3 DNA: TGTGCCAGCAGTGAAGCGGGAGGGCGCCTCGGAGATACGCAGTATTTT; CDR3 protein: CASSEAGGRLGDTQYF
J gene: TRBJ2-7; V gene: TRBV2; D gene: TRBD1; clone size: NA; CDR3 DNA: TGTGCCAGCAGTGGACAGGGGGCTCGTTACGAGCAGTACTTC; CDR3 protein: CASSGQGARYEQYF
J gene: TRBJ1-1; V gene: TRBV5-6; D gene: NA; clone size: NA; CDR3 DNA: TGTGCCAGCAGCTTGGCCGCTGAAGCTTTCTTT; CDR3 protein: CASSLAAEAFF
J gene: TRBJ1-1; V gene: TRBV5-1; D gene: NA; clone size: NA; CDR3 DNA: TGCGCCAGCAGCTTGGACGGGGGACCTGGGGACACTGAAGCTTTCTTT; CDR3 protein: CASSLDGGPGDTEAFF
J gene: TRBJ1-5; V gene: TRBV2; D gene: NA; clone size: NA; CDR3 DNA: TGTGCCAGCATGGAAGCCCCCTGGGGGCCCCAGCATTTT; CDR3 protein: CASMEAPWGPQHF
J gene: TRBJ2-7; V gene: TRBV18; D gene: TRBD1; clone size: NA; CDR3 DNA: TGTGCCAGCTCACCACCTAATACAGGGGGTGGCGAGCAGTACTTC; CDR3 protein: CASSPPNTGGGEQYF
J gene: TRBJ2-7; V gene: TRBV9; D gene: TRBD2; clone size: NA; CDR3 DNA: TGTGCCAGCAGCGTTGAACCGGGACTAGCGGGATACGAGCAGTACTTC; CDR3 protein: CASSVEPGLAGYEQYF
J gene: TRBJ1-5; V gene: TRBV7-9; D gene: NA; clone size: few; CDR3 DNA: TGTGCCAGCAGCAGGGACCGGGTAGGGAATCAGCCCCAGCATTTT; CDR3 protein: CASSRDRVGNQPQHF
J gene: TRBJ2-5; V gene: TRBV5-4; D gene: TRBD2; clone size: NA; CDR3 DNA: TGTGCCAGCAGCCCCGGGACTAGCGGGAGTTATGAGACCCAGTACTTC; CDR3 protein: CASSPGTSGSYETQYF
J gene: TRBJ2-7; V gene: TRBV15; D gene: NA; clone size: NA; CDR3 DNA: TGTGCCACCAGCAGAGACGCCTACGAGCAGTACTTC; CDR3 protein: CATSRDAYEQYF
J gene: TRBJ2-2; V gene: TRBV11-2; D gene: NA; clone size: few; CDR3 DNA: TGTGCCAGCAGCTTCTCTGTAGGGCGCGCAACCGGGGAGCTGTTTTTT; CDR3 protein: CASSFSVGRATGELFF
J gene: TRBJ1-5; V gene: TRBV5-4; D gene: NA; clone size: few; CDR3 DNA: TGTGCCAGCAGCCATCAGCCCCAGCATTTT; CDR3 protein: CASSHQPQHF
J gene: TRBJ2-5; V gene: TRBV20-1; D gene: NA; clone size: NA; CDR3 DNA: TGCAGTGCTAACAGCCAAGAGACCCAGTACTTC; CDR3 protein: CSANSQETQYF
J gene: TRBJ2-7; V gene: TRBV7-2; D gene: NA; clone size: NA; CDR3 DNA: TGTGCCAGCAGCTGGACCGCGGGGTACTCCTACGAGCAGTACTTC; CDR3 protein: CASSWTAGYSYEQYF
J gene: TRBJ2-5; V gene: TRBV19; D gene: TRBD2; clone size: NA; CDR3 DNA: TGTGCCAGTAGTATCGGACTAGCGACCCAAGAGACCCAGTACTTC; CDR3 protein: CASSIGLATQETQYF
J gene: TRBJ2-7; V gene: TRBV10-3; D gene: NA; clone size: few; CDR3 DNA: TGTGCCAACTCCCCCTCGGGGGCCCACGAGCAGTACTTC; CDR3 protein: CANSPSGAHEQYF
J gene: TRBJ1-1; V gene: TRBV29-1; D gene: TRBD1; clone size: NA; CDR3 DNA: TGCAGCGGATGGACAGGGGGTAGGTACACTGAAGCTTTCTTT; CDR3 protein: CSGWTGGRYTEAFF
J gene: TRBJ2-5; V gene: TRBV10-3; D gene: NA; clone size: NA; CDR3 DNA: TGTGCCATCAGTCAGGGGACCGAGACCCAGTACTTC; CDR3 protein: CAISQGTETQYF
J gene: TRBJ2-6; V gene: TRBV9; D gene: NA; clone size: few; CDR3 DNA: TGTGCCAGCAGCGTAGTTTGGGAGAAAGCCAACGTCCTGACTTTC; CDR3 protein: CASSVVWEKANVLTF
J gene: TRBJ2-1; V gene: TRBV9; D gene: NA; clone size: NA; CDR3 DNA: TGTGCCAGCAGCGTAGATCCGGATTACAATGAGCAGTTCTTC; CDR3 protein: CASSVDPDYNEQFF
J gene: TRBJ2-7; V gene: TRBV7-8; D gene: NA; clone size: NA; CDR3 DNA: TGTGCCAGCAGCGGGACCGGGACCGTGCTCCAGTACTTC; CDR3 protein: CASSGTGTVLQYF
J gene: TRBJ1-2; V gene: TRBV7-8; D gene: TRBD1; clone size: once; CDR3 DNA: TGTGCCAGCAGACCGAGGACAGGGGGCGGTAACTATGGCTACACCTTC; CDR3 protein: CASRPRTGGGNYGYTF
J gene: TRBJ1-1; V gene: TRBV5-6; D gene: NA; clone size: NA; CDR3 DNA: TGTGCCAGCAGCTTGGACAGGCTCACGGCTAACACTGAAGCTTTCTTT; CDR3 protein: CASSLDRLTANTEAFF
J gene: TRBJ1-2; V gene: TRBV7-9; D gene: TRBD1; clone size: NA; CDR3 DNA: TGTGCCAGCAGCTCCCGGGACAGGGGGAATCATGGCTACACCTTC; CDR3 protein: CASSSRDRGNHGYTF
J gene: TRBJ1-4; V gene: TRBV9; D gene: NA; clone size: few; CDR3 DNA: TGTGCCAGCAGCGTATCGGGAACGGGGTGGATGGCAACTAATGAAAAACTGTTTTTT; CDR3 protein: CASSVSGTGWMATNEKLFF
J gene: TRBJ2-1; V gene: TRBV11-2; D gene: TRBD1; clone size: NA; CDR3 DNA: TGTGCCAGCAGCTCTGAGACAGGGTCAACCTTGTACAATGAGCAGTTCTTC; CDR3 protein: CASSSETGSTLYNEQFF
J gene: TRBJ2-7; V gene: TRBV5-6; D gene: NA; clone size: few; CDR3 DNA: TGTGCCAGCAGCCCCCAGGCCGGCACCTACGAGCAGTACTTC; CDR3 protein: CASSPQAGTYEQYF
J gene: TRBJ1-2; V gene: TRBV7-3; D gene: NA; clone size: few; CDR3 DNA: TGTGCCAGCAGCTTAAATTCCGGGCACCCCCCTGGCGGCTACACCTTC; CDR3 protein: CASSLNSGHPPGGYTF
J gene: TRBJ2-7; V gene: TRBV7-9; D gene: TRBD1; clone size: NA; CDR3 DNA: TGTGCCAGCAGGGGAGACAGGGGCTACGAGCAGTACTTC; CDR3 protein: CASRGDRGYEQYF
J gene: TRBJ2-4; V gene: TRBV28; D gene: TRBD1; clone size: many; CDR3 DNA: TGTGCCATCCTCGACCTTTGGGGCAGACAGGGTCACTTC; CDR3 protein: CAILDLWGRQGHF
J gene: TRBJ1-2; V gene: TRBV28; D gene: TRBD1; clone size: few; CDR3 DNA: TGTGCCAGCAGTTTCGGGACAGGGGGCAAGGGTGGCTACACCTTC; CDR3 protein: CASSFGTGGKGGYTF
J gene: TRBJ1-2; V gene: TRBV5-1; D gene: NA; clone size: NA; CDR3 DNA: TGCGCCAGCAGCTTCAGCGGGACCCGCCTCTATGGCTACACCTTC; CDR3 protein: CASSFSGTRLYGYTF
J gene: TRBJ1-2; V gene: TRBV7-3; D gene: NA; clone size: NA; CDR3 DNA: TGTGCCAGCAGCTTAACCAGCGTCTATGGCTACACCTTC; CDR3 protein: CASSLTSVYGYTF
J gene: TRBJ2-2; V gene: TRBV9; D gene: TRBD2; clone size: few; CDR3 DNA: TGTGCCAGCAGCGTGAGTAGCGGGGGCGCGAACACCGGGGAGCTGTTTTTT; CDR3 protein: CASSVSSGGANTGELFF
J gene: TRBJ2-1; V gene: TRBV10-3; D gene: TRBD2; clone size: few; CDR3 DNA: TGTGCCATCGGACTAGCGGGAGGCTTCTCCTACAATGAGCAGTTCTTC; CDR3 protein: CAIGLAGGFSYNEQFF
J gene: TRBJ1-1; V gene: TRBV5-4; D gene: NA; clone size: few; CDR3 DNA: TGTGCCAGCAGCTCCCCTCTGGGGGCTGAAGCTTTCTTT; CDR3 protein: CASSSPLGAEAFF
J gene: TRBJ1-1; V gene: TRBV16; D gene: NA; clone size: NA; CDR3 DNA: TGTGCCAGCAGCCAATGGGCCCTGAACACTGAAGCTTTCTTT; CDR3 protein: CASSQWALNTEAFF
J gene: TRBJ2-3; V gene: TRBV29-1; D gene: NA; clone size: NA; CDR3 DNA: TGCAGCCTCCGACAGGCAGATACGCAGTATTTT; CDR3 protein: CSLRQADTQYF
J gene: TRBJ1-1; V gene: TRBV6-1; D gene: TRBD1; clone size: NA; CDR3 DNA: TGTGCCAGCAGTGAATCGAGGGGGCATATAGCTTTCTTT; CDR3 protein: CASSESRGHIAFF
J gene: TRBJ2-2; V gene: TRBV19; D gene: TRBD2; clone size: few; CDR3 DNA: TGTGCCAGTAGTTCACAAGCGGGAGCGGTCGGGGAGCTGTTTTTT; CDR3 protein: CASSSQAGAVGELFF